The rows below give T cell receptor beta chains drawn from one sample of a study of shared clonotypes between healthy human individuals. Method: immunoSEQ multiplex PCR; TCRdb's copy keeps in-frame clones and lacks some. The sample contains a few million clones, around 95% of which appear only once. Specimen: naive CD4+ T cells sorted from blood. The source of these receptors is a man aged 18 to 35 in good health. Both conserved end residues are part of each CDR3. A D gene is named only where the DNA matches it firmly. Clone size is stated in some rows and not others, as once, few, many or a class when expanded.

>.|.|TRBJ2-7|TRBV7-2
TGTGCCAGCAGCTTAGTTGGGACTGTTGGAGAGCAGTACTTC
CASSLVGTVGEQYF
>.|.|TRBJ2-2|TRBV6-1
TGTGCCAGCACGCAGACCCCCAGGGTAACCGGGGAGCTGTTTTTT
CASTQTPRVTGELFF
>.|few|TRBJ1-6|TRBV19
TGTGCCAGCGGCCGTCTCGAGGCCCTCCACTTT
CASGRLEALHF
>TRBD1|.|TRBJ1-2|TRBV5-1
TGCGCCAGCAGCTTGGTCGCTGGGACAGACTATGGCTACACCTTC
CASSLVAGTDYGYTF
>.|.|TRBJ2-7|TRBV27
TGTGCCAGCAGTTCCCAACAGGGCTCCCGCTACGAGCAGTACTTC
CASSSQQGSRYEQYF
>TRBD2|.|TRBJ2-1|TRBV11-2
TGTGCCAGCAGCTTAGAGTTTGGGGGGGTAGGCCATGAGCAGTTCTTC
CASSLEFGGVGHEQFF
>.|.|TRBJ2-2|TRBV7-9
TGTGCCAGCAGCTTAGTTGACACCGGGGAGCTGTTTTTT
CASSLVDTGELFF
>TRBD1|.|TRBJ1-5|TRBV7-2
TGTGCCAGCAGCATTACCGGGACAGGGGTGCAGCCCCAGCATTTT
CASSITGTGVQPQHF
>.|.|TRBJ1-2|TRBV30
TGTGCCTGGAGTCCATCTCCGGGGCAAGGCTACACCTTC
CAWSPSPGQGYTF
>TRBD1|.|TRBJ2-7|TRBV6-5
TGTGCCAGCAGGACGAACAGGGGCGAGCAGTACTTC
CASRTNRGEQYF
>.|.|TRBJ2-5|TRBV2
TGTGCCAGCAGTGACGGGTTCGGAGAGACCCAGTACTTC
CASSDGFGETQYF
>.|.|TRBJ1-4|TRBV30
TGTGCCTGGAGTGGCGGTGCAGGCCTTAATGAAAAACTGTTTTTT
CAWSGGAGLNEKLFF
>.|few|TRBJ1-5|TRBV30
TGTGCCTGGAGTGTTCAGGGGAATCAGCCCCAGCATTTT
CAWSVQGNQPQHF
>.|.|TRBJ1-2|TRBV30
TGTGCCTGGAGTGTAGTTCCCGGGGGCTACACCTTC
CAWSVVPGGYTF
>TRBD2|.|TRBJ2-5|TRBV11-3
TGTGCCAGCAGCCCGGGAACCAGCGGGGGGGCGAGGGAGACCCAGTACTTC
CASSPGTSGGARETQYF
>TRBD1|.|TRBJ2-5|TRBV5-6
TGTGCCAGCAGACGGACAGGGGGTGGTGAGACCCAGTACTTC
CASRRTGGGETQYF
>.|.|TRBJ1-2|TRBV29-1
TGCAGCGTTGAAGATCAGGGGCAGGGAGGCGGCTACACCTTC
CSVEDQGQGGGYTF
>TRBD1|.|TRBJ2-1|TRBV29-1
TGCAGCGTCCCGACAGGGACCTACAATGAGCAGTTCTTC
CSVPTGTYNEQFF
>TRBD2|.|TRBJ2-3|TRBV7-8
TGTGCCAGCAGCGGATTAGCGGGAGGACTCACAGATACGCAGTATTTT
CASSGLAGGLTDTQYF
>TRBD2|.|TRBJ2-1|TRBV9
TGTGCCAGCACTCCAGCGGGGGACTACAATGAGCAGTTCTTC
CASTPAGDYNEQFF
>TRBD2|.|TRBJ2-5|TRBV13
TGTGCCAGCAGCTTACGTAGACTAGCGGGAGGGCCGGGTCAAGAGACCCAGTACTTC
CASSLRRLAGGPGQETQYF
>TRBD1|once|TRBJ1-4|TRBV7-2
TGTGCCAGCAGCTTCGACAGGGGACTGGGAGAAAAACTGTTTTTT
CASSFDRGLGEKLFF
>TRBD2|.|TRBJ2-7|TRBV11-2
TGTGCCAGCAGCTTACTGAGCGGGAGGGCCGAATACGAGCAGTACTTC
CASSLLSGRAEYEQYF
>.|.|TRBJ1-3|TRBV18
TGTGCCAGCTCACCAGGGGGGAAGTCGAGTGGAAACACCATATATTTT
CASSPGGKSSGNTIYF
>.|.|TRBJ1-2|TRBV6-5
TGTGCCAGCAGTTACTCGCAGCTCGCTAACTATGGCTACACCTTC
CASSYSQLANYGYTF
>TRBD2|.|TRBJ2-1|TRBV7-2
TGTGCCAGCAGCCCTAGCGGGGGGAACTACAATGAGCAGTTCTTC
CASSPSGGNYNEQFF
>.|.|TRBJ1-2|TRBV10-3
TGTGCCATCAGTAAATCGGGATCTAACTATGGCTACACCTTC
CAISKSGSNYGYTF
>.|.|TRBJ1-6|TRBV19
TGTGCCAGTAGTATCGGTTTCGGCGGGTCACCCCTCCACTTT
CASSIGFGGSPLHF
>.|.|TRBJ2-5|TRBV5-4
TGTGCCAGCAGCTTTACTACAGGGCCACTTGAGACCCAGTACTTC
CASSFTTGPLETQYF
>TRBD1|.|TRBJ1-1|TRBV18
TGTGCCAGCTCACCTACGGACAGGGTAGTTGAAGCTTTCTTT
CASSPTDRVVEAFF
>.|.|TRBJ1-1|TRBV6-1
TGTGCCAGCAGTGCCACTTCTGACAGACCTTACACTGAAGCTTTCTTT
CASSATSDRPYTEAFF
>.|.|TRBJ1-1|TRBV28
TGTGCCAGCAGTTTGGGGGGGGTGAACACTGAAGCTTTCTTT
CASSLGGVNTEAFF
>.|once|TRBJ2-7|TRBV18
TGTGCCAGCTCACAGAAGGTTGTGGGGGCCGGCCCAGACGAGCAGTACTTC
CASSQKVVGAGPDEQYF
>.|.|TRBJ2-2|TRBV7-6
TGTGCCAGCAGCTTAGACAGGTCCGGCGGGGAGCTGTTTTTT
CASSLDRSGGELFF
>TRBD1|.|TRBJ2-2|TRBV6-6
TGTGCCAGCAGATCTCCGGGACAGGTGAACACCGGGGAGCTGTTTTTT
CASRSPGQVNTGELFF
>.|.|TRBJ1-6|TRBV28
TGTGCCAGCAGTTTTGACTCACCCCTCCACTTT
CASSFDSPLHF
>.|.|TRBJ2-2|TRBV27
TGTGCCAGCAGTTTAAGCCGGGACACCTTGTTAACCGGGGAGCTGTTTTTT
CASSLSRDTLLTGELFF
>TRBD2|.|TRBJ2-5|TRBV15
TGTGCCGCCAACCCGGGACTAGCGGGGCAAGAGACCCAGTACTTC
CAANPGLAGQETQYF
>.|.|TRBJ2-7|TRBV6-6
TGTGCCAGCAGTTACGGCGGCAGTTCCCCTTACGAGCAGTACTTC
CASSYGGSSPYEQYF